What follows are 5 T cell receptor beta chains derived from one specimen sequenced in a study of Ad26.COV2.S vaccination and SARS-CoV-2 variants. Assay used: immunoSEQ multiplex PCR; TCRdb lists only in-frame clones, some missing. The data hold some 250,000 clones, with around nine tenths observed a single time. As for treatment: roughly 18 received Ad26.COV2.S at low or high dose, single or two shots; about 5 received placebo; per-sample allocation not given. Samples came from day 63 after the first vaccine or placebo injection. Sequenced material: peripheral blood, taken in a trial of Ad26.COV2.S vaccine versus placebo. Receptors originate from a person aged 18-65 years who received the Ad26.COV2.S COVID-19 vaccine or a placebo.

The rearrangement uses TRBV6-2 or TRBV6-3 and TRBJ2-7; 8 bases line up with TRBD1. CDR3 length: 16 residues. Germline V gives CDR1 MNHEY, CDR2 SVGEGT. V was clipped by 2 bases and J by 0 bases; unmatched bases: 6. Written as DNA, the CDR3 is TGTGCCAGCAGTTACCCCGGGACAGGCTTCTCCTACGAGCAGTACTTC. Protein product: CASSYPGTGFSYEQYF.

J is TRBJ2-5 and V is TRBV6-5; 8 bases fit TRBD1. The CDR3 covers 15 residues. Germline V gene sequence: CDR1 MNHEY, CDR2 SVGAGI. The junction had 10 bases not matched to a gene; V was cut back by 6 bases and J by 4 bases. The CDR3 loop is CASSRPTGGGETQYF. CDR3 coding DNA: TGTGCCAGCAGCCGACCTACAGGGGGAGGAGAGACCCAGTACTTC.

This chain connects TRBV10-3 to TRBJ1-2; D possibly corresponds to TRBD1 (6 bases). CDR1 and CDR2 (germline): ENHRY, SYGVKD. Trimming stripped 10 bases from V and 6 bases from J, with 30 bases between. The CDR3 length is 17 residues. CDR3 sequence (DNA): TGTGCCACCAAACCGCGGACAGCTCTCCGCGTCGGAGATGGCTACACCTTC. Translated: CATKPRTALRVGDGYTF.

The rearrangement links TRBV19 to TRBJ2-4; D may be TRBD1 (6 bases). V was trimmed by 6 bases and J by 0 bases, leaving 9 bases between them. This CDR3 spans 14 amino acids. Germline V gives CDR1 LNHDA, CDR2 SQIVND (reference sequence). CDR3 amino acids: CASRDSLAKNIQYF. The DNA for the CDR3 is TGTGCCAGTAGGGACAGTCTAGCCAAAAACATTCAGTACTTC.

The chain combines TRBV11-2 with TRBJ2-1, with TRBD2 matching 8 bases. This CDR3 is built from 16 residues. The J segment lost 0 bases and the V segment lost 6 bases, leaving 7 bases of the junction unmatched. The germline CDR1 and CDR2 sequences are SGHAT and FQNNGV. Written as DNA, the CDR3 is TGTGCCAGCAGGACAGTAGCGGGGAGCTCCTACAATGAGCAGTTCTTC. Protein product: CASRTVAGSSYNEQFF.